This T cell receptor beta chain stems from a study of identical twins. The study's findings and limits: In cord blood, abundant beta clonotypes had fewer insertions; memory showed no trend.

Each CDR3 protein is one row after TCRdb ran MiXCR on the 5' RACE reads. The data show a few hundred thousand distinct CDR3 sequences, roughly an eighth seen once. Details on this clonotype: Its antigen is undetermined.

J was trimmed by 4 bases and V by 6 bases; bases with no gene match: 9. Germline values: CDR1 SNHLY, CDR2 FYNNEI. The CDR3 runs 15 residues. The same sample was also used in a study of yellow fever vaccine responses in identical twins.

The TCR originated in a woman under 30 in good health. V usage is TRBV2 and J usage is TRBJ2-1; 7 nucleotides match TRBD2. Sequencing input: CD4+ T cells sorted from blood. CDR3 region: CASRLGTNPYNEQFF. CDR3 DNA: TGTGCCAGCAGGCTCGGGACTAACCCATACAATGAGCAGTTCTTC.